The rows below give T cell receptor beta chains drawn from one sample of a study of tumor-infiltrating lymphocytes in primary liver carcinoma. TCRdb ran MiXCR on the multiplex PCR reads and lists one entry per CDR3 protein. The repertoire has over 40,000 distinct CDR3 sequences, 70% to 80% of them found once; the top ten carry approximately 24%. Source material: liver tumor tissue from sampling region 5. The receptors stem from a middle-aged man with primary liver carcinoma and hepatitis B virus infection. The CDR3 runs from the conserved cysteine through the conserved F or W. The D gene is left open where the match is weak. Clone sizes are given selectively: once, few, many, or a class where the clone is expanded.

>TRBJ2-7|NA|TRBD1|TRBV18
CASSPLRDSSPYERYF
TGTGCCAGCTCACCACTTCGGGACAGCTCTCCCTACGAGCGATACTTC
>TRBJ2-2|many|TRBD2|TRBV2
CASSEVREGTGELFF
TGTGCCAGCAGTGAAGTGCGGGAGGGGACCGGGGAGCTGTTTTTT
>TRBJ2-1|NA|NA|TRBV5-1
CASSLSGGYNEQLF
TGCGCCAGCAGCTTAAGTGGCGGATATAATGAGCAGTTGTTC
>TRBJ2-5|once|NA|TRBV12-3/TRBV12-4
CANSLNQETQCF
TGTGCCAACAGTTTAAACCAAGAGACCCAGTGCTTC
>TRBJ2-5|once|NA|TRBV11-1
CASTLTGLAVETQYF
TGTGCCAGCACCCTCACGGGATTAGCGGTAGAGACACAGTACTTC
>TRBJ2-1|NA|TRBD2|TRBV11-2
CARNYPWTSGSNEQFF
TGTGCCAGGAACTACCCCTGGACTAGCGGTAGCAATGAGCAGTTCTTC
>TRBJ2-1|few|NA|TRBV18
CASSPRNPGSHNEQFF
TGTGCCAGCTCACCTCGTAACCCTGGAAGCCACAATGAGCAGTTCTTC
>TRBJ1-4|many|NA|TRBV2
CASSYTEDGLFF
TGTGCCAGCAGTTATACAGAGGACGGACTGTTTTTT
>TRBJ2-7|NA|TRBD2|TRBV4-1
CDSSQERASGSIYEQYF
TGCGACAGCAGCCAAGAAAGGGCTAGCGGGAGTATCTACGAGCAGTACTTC
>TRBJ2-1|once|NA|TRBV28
CASILISDSYNEQFF
TGTGCCAGCATACTAATCTCGGACTCCTACAATGAGCAGTTCTTC
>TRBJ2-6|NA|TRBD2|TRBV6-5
CASSSSGTSGYYGVNILTF
TGTGCCAGCAGTTCGTCCGGGACTAGCGGGTATTATGGGGTCAACATCCTGACTTTC
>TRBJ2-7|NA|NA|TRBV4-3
CASSQDAGTADAEYF
TGCGCCAGCAGCCAAGATGCGGGTACGGCAGACGCGGAGTACTTC
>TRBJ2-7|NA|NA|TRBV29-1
CSAMTSGTSTPYEQYF
TGCAGCGCGATGACATCTGGAACCAGCACTCCCTACGAGCAGTACTTC
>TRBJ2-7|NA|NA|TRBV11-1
CTSKRKRSYEQYF
TGTACGAGCAAGAGGAAGCGATCCTACGAGCAGTACTTC
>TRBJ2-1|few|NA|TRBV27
CASSERAYNEQFF
TGTGCCAGCAGTGAGCGGGCGTACAATGAGCAGTTCTTC
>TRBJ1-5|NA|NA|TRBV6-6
CASQRGEQPEHF
TGTGCCAGTCAAAGGGGAGAGCAACCCGAGCATTTT
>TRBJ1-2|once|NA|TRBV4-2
CVSSQVGAGDNYGYTF
TGTGTCAGCAGCCAAGTAGGGGCGGGCGATAACTATGGCTACACCTTC
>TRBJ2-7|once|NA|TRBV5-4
CASSTGAYDQYF
TGTGCCAGCAGCACAGGAGCGTACGATCAGTACTTC
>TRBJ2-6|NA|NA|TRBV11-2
CATQRPPSRANVLTF
TGTGCCACCCAGCGGCCACCCTCTAGGGCCAACGTCCTGACTTTC
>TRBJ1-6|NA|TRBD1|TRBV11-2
CVSSLQRGLPPLHF
TGTGTCAGTAGCTTACAGAGGGGGCTTCCACCCCTCCACTTT
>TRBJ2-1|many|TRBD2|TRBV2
CASSEENSGAYNEQFF
TGTGCCAGCAGTGAAGAGAATAGCGGGGCCTACAATGAGCAGTTCTTC
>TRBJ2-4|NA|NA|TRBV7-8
CAILGSKGGKNIQHF
TGTGCCATTTTAGGTTCGAAAGGAGGCAAAAACATTCAGCACTTC
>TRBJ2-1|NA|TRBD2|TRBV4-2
CASSHEAGEYDEHFF
TGTGCCAGCAGCCACGAAGCGGGAGAATACGATGAGCACTTCTTC
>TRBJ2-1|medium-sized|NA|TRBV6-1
CASRWDPINYNEQFF
TGTGCCAGCAGATGGGACCCCATTAACTACAATGAGCAGTTCTTC
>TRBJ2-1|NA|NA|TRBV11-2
CASILSSVEHEQFF
TGTGCCAGCATCTTGTCTAGCGTGGAGCATGAGCAGTTCTTC
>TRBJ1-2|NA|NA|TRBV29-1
CSAQGSDSYTF
TGCAGCGCTCAGGGGTCGGATAGCTACACCTTC
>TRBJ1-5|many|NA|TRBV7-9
CASSRIGGGGQPQHF
TGTGCCAGCAGCCGCATCGGGGGAGGAGGTCAGCCCCAGCATTTT
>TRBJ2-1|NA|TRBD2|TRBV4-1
CASSPELAGVYNEQFF
TGCGCCAGCAGCCCAGAACTAGCGGGGGTTTACAATGAGCAGTTCTTC
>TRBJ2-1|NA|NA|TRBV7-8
CTSSLIDAFEQFF
TGTACCAGCAGCTTAATAGACGCCTTCGAGCAGTTCTTC
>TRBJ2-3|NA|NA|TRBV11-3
CASSAGGGPTDTQYF
TGTGCCAGCAGTGCCGGTGGGGGTCCCACAGATACACAGTATTTT
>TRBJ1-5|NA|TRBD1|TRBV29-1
CSARVGIGGQPQHF
TGCAGCGCCCGAGTGGGGATAGGGGGCCAGCCCCAGCATTTT
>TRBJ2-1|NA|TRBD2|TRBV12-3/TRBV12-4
CASSLYVLAGDNEQFF
TGTGCCAGCAGTTTATATGTGCTAGCGGGGGACAATGAGCAGTTCTTC
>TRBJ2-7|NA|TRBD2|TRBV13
CDSNFWGTSAYEQYF
TGTGACAGCAACTTTTGGGGGACTAGCGCATACGAGCAGTACTTC
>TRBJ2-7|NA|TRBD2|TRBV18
CVSSRVAGDEQYF
TGTGTCAGCTCACGAGTAGCGGGAGACGAGCAGTACTTC
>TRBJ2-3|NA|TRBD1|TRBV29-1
CSTLGQGTTDTQYF
TGCAGCACACTGGGACAGGGAACCACAGACACGCAGTATTTT
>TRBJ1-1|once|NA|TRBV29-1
CSVRWGATETFF
TGTAGTGTTCGATGGGGCGCGACTGAAACTTTCTTT
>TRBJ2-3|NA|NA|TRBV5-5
CASSHPTVIPPQYF
TGTGCCAGCAGCCATCCGACAGTGATTCCCCCGCAGTATTTT
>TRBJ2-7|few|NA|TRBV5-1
CASSQSSRRSYEQYF
TGCGCCAGCAGCCAATCGAGTAGGAGATCCTACGAGCAGTACTTC
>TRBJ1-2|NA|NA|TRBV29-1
CSVEVDGPGICYTF
TGCAGCGTTGAAGTCGACGGACCCGGTATTTGCTACACATTC
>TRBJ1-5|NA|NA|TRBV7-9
CASSLVDAPQHF
TGTGCCAGCAGCTTAGTTGATGCGCCCCAGCATTTT
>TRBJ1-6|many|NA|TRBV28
CASSPDGRSPLHF
TGTGCCAGCAGTCCCGACGGGAGATCACCCCTCCACTTT
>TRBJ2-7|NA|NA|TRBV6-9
CASNSGTYEHYF
TGTGCCAGCAATTCAGGTACCTACGAGCATTACTTC
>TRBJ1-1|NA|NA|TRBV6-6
CASSTGWTTESFF
TGTGCCAGCAGCACAGGGTGGACTACTGAATCATTCTTT